The 19 T cell receptor beta chains presented below share a single source sample, sequenced in a study of blood T cell repertoires in COVID-19. This table comes from immunoSEQ multiplex PCR, and its TCRdb copy is limited to in-frame clones, with some not included. The sample carries a few hundred thousand clones, about nine tenths recorded once. The sample consisted of peripheral blood. The receptors shown here come from a woman aged 25 to 39 who had recovered from COVID-19.

The chain is built from TRBV28 and TRBJ2-7, with D hard to call. Germline V lookup: CDR1 MDHEN, CDR2 SYDVKM. The CDR3 covers 12 residues. V lost 6 bases to trimming and J lost 0 bases, with 6 bases between them. The DNA of the CDR3 is TGTGCCAGCAGCTCCCGCTCCTACGAGCAGTACTTC. Protein sequence: CASSSRSYEQYF.

The V and J genes are TRBV28 and TRBJ2-3; 7 bases agree with TRBD2. Germline CDR1 and CDR2: MDHEN and SYDVKM. The CDR3 is made up of 15 amino acids. The junction had 8 bases not matched to a gene; V was cut back by 7 bases and J by 1 base. CDR3 amino acids: CASNPRGEGTDTQYF. Here the CDR3 DNA reads TGTGCCAGCAACCCTCGGGGGGAGGGCACAGATACGCAGTATTTT. Supplemented by reference TRBV28 and TRBJ2-3, the full variable domain reads DVKVTQSSRYLVKRTGEKVFLECVQDMDHENMFWYRQDPGLGLRLIYFSYDVKMKEKGDIPEGYSVSREKKERFSLILESASTNQTSMYLCASNPRGEGTDTQYFGPGTRLTVL.

The V and J genes are TRBV19 and TRBJ2-7; 10 bases are a match to TRBD1. This CDR3 contains 15 residues. The ends lost 6 bases at V and 4 bases at J; junction bases unmatched: 9. Germline CDR1 is LNHDA and CDR2 is SQIVND (reference sequence). The CDR3 nucleotides read TGTGCCAGTAGAGCCCCGGGACAGGGGATTTACGAGCAGTACTTC. This gives the protein CASRAPGQGIYEQYF.

The chain links TRBV5-1 to TRBJ2-2; a possible D gene is TRBD2 (5 bases). The CDR3 contains 15 residues. Germline V lookup: CDR1 SGHRS, CDR2 YFSETQ. Trimming left V 4 bases short and J 7 bases short, with 17 bases between. The DNA of the CDR3 is TGCGCCAGCAGCCCGGACCTAGCAGGTGGCGGGGAGCTGTTTTTT. It translates to CASSPDLAGGGELFF. The entire variable domain, with the rest obtained from reference TRBV5-1 and TRBJ2-2, is as follows: KAGVTQTPRYLIKTRGQQVTLSCSPISGHRSVSWYQQTPGQGLQFLFEYFSETQRNKGNFPGRFSGRQFSNSRSEMNVSTLELGDSALYLCASSPDLAGGGELFFGEGSRLTVL.

The chain employs TRBV29-1 and TRBJ2-2; 12 nucleotides agree with TRBD1. The germline gives CDR1 SQVTM, CDR2 ANQGSEA. The V segment lost 7 bases and the J segment 4 bases; nucleotides outside the gene matches: 4. The CDR3 sequence is 14 residues long. The CDR3 is CSGGQGAGTGELFF. Written as DNA, the CDR3 is TGCAGCGGGGGACAGGGGGCGGGCACCGGGGAGCTGTTTTTT.

The genes are TRBV7-3 and TRBJ2-7, with TRBD1 identical over 8 bases. The CDR3 contains 13 residues. V was clipped by 2 bases and J by 7 bases; unmatched bases: 4. CDR1 SGHTA and CDR2 FQGTGA come from the germline V gene. In nucleotides, the CDR3 is TGTGCCAGCAGCTTAGACAGGGGTTGGGAGCAGTACTTC. Encoded protein: CASSLDRGWEQYF.

J is TRBJ2-7 and V is TRBV15, with 7 bases that match TRBD1. There are 15 residues in the CDR3. Trimming cost V 3 bases and J 3 bases; bases outside gene matches: 8. The germline gives CDR1 LNHNV, CDR2 YYDKDF (reference sequence). The CDR3 protein is CATSRGTEESYEQYF. DNA for the CDR3: TGTGCCACCAGCAGGGGGACAGAAGAAAGCTACGAGCAGTACTTC.

As DNA, the CDR3 is TGTGCCAGTAGTACCATCTCGACAGCTAACTATGGCTACACCTTC. This translates into CASSTISTANYGYTF. The chain carries TRBV19 and TRBJ1-2; weak D call: TRBD1 (5 bases). From germline, CDR1 is LNHDA and CDR2 SQIVND (reference sequence). The CDR3 contains 15 residues. Trimming cost V 4 bases and J 0 bases, with 12 bases left between them.

The gene calls are TRBV5-1 and TRBJ2-7; 10 bases align to TRBD2. Trimming took 0 bases from V and 1 from J; bases not matched to a gene: 1. The length of the CDR3 is 15 residues. The V gene's germline CDR1 is SGHRS and CDR2 YFSETQ. The CDR3 loop is CASSLVSGGSYEQYF. As DNA, the CDR3 is TGCGCCAGCAGCTTGGTTAGCGGGGGGTCCTACGAGCAGTACTTC.

V gene TRBV5-4 combines with J gene TRBJ2-1; D may be TRBD2 (5 bases). Trimming cost V 0 bases and J 9 bases, with 16 bases left between them. CDR3 size: 15 residues. CDR1 SGHNT and CDR2 YYREEE come from the germline V gene (reference sequence). The CDR3 bases are TGTGCCAGCAGCTTGGTTATTGGCGGGTCGGGTGAGCAGTTCTTC. Its translation: CASSLVIGGSGEQFF.

The table lists this clone with a count of one. The rearrangement joins TRBV7-6 to TRBJ2-7; 8 bases agree with TRBD2. The CDR3 has 15 residues. Germline CDR1 reads SGHVS; CDR2 reads FNYEAQ. V gave up 0 bases and J gave up 2 bases; unmatched junction bases: 3. This chain's CDR3 is CASSLASGGTYEQYF. As DNA, the CDR3 is TGTGCCAGCAGCTTAGCGAGCGGGGGAACCTACGAGCAGTACTTC.

The V call is TRBV7-8, the J call TRBJ1-5; 7 bases map to TRBD1. J gave up 1 base and V 2 bases, and 5 bases lay outside the gene matches. The CDR3 runs to 16 residues. Germline values: CDR1 SGHVS, CDR2 FQNEAQ. CDR3: CASSLSGGASNQPQHF. CDR3 bases: TGTGCCAGCAGCTTATCAGGGGGTGCGAGCAATCAGCCCCAGCATTTT. The full variable domain, rest sourced from reference TRBV7-8 and TRBJ1-5, is GAGVSQSPRYKVAKRGQDVALRCDPISGHVSLFWYQQALGQGPEFLTYFQNEAQLDKSGLPSDRFFAERPEGSVSTLKIQRTQQEDSAVYLCASSLSGGASNQPQHFGDGTRLSIL.

This chain uses TRBV5-4 with TRBJ2-1, with D tentatively TRBD1 (5 bases). Germline CDR1 reads SGHNT; CDR2 reads YYREEE (reference sequence). The CDR3 consists of 13 residues. V was pared by 4 bases and J by 9 bases, with 14 bases between. In DNA form, the CDR3 reads TGTGCCAGCAGCCCACTACAGGAATTTGAGCAGTTCTTC. Its translation: CASSPLQEFEQFF.

V is TRBV12-3 or TRBV12-4 and J is TRBJ2-1; D unresolved. V gave up 3 bases and J gave up 9 bases, with 9 bases separating them. The CDR3 spans 12 residues. The CDR3 sequence: CASSFGPGEQFF. CDR3 sequence (DNA): TGTGCCAGCAGTTTTGGGCCTGGTGAGCAGTTCTTC.

The V gene is TRBV4-1, the J gene TRBJ2-7; the match to TRBD1 covers 8 bases. This CDR3 has 18 amino acids. CDR1 and CDR2 (germline): MGHRA, YSYEKL. With V trimmed by 1 base and J by 0 bases, 11 bases remained unmatched. The CDR3 here is CASSQATRMGQASYEQYF. The CDR3 DNA is TGCGCCAGCAGCCAAGCAACCCGCATGGGACAGGCCTCCTACGAGCAGTACTTC.

The V and J genes are TRBV9 and TRBJ2-7; TRBD1 is a possible D gene (5 bases). Trimming pared 4 bases from V and 2 bases from J, leaving 13 bases between. Looked up from germline, CDR1 is SGDLS and CDR2 is YYNGEE. The CDR3 has 14 residues. The CDR3 spells CASSLDSWAYEQYF. The DNA of the CDR3 is TGTGCCAGCAGCCTCGACAGTTGGGCCTACGAGCAGTACTTC.

This chain connects TRBV24-1 to TRBJ1-5, with 7 positions matching TRBD1. The germline V gene encodes CDR1 KGHDR and CDR2 SFDVKD. J was trimmed by 0 bases and V by 2 bases; bases with no gene match: 3. The CDR3 contains 16 residues. The CDR3 loop is CATSDSTGPSNQPQHF. The CDR3, as DNA: TGTGCCACCAGTGATTCGACAGGGCCTAGCAATCAGCCCCAGCATTTT.

Notes on this clone: This CDR3 is also generated by other DNA sequences in the sample. The genes are TRBV10-3 and TRBJ2-1; TRBD1 is a possible D gene (5 bases). V lost 3 bases and J lost 7, with 7 bases in between. The germline V gene has CDR1 ENHRY and CDR2 SYGVKD. The CDR3 contains 12 residues. This CDR3 reads CAISERGNEQFF. CDR3 nucleotide sequence: TGTGCCATCAGTGAAAGGGGAAATGAGCAGTTCTTC.

The chain uses TRBV11-2 and TRBJ2-2, with 7 bases fitting TRBD1. The CDR3 length is 15 residues. The germline CDR1 and CDR2 sequences are SGHAT and FQNNGV. Trimming removed 2 bases from V and 5 bases from J; junction bases left unmatched: 5. In DNA form, the CDR3 reads TGTGCCAGCAGCTTACCGAGACAGGGAACCGGGGAGCTGTTTTTT. This sequence encodes CASSLPRQGTGELFF.